These 2 T cell receptor beta chains originate from one sample sequenced in a study of T cells in Graves' hyperthyroidism and ophthalmopathy. RNA transcripts served as the template for amplifying TCR beta CDR3 regions. During a first-round RT-PCR of the TCR CDR3, the HTBI primer set was used. From the multiplex PCR reads, TCRdb called clonotypes with MiXCR, one entry per CDR3 protein. The sample yields some 500,000 distinct CDR3 sequences, approximately 25% seen once. The sample comprised blood. The origin of the receptors is a woman aged 25 to 39 with Graves' ophthalmopathy.

This clonotype was recorded many times. The chain carries TRBV12-3 or TRBV12-4 and TRBJ1-2; D is uncertain. V dropped 4 bases and J dropped 4 bases, with 16 bases sitting between them. This CDR3 has 15 amino acids. The CDR3 reads CASSYDSTAVYGYTF. The CDR3 DNA is TGTGCCAGCAGTTACGACTCGACCGCGGTCTATGGCTACACCTTC.

J is TRBJ1-5 and V is TRBV6-1; TRBD1 might be the D (6 bases). The CDR3 loop spans 14 amino acids. The germline V gene encodes CDR1 MNHNS and CDR2 SASEGT. Trimming stripped 5 bases from V and 7 bases from J, with 15 bases between. CDR3 sequence: CASSILQGRQPQHF. CDR3 coding DNA: TGTGCCAGCAGTATTTTACAGGGCCGCCAGCCCCAGCATTTT.